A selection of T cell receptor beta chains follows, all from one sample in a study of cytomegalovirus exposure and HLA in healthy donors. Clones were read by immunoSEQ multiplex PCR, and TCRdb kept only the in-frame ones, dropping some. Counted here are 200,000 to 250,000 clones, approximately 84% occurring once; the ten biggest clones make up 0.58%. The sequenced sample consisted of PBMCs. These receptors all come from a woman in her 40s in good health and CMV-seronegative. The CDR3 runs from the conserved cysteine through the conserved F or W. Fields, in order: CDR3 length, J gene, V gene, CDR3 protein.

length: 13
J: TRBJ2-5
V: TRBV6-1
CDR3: CASTPPPLATQYF

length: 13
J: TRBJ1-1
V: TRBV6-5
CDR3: CASSRRQEDEAFF

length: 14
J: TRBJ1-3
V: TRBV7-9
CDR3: CASRQTASGNTIYF

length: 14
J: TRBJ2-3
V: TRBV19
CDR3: CASTGTGSTDTQYF

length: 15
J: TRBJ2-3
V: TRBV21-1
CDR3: CASSKVRGSTDTQYF

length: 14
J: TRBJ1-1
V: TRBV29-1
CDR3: CSAVPTGSNTEAFF

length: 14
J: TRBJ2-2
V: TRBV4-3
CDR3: CASRDRDRTGELFF

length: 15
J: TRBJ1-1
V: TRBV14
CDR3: CASSQVTSGSTEAFF

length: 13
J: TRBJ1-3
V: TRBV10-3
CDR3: CAISDQSGNTIYF

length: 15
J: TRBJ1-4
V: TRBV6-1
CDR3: CASSGTRATNEKLFF

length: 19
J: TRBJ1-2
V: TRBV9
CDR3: CASSVAPIGPPRGGYGYTF

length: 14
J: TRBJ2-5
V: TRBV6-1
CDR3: CASIEGGVAETQYF

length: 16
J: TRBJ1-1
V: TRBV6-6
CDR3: CASSYSSGVANTEAFF

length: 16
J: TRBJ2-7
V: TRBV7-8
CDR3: CASSLLPTARAYEQYF

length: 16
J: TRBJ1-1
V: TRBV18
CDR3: CASSPLQRTLNTEAFF

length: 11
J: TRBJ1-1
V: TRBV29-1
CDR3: CSARGNTEAFF

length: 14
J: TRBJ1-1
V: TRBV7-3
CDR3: CASSLPGMNTEAFF

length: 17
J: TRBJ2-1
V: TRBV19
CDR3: CASSIDSGAPTYNEQFF

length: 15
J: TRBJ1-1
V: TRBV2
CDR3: CASSLDRGRRTEAFF